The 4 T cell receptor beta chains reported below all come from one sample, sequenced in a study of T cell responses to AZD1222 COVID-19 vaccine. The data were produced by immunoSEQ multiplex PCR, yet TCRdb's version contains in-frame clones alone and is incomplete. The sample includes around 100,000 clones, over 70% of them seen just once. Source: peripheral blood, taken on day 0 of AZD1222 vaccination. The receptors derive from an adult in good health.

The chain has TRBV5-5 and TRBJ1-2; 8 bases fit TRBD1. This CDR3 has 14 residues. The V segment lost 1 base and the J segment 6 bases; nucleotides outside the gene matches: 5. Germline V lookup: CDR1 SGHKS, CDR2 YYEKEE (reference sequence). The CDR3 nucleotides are TGTGCCAGCAGCTTGTTCCAGGGGGCGGATGGCTACACCTTC. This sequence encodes CASSLFQGADGYTF. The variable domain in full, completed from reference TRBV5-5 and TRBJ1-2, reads DAGVTQSPTHLIKTRGQQVTLRCSPISGHKSVSWYQQVLGQGPQFIFQYYEKEERGRGNFPDRFSARQFPNYSSELNVNALLLGDSALYLCASSLFQGADGYTFGSGTRLTVV.

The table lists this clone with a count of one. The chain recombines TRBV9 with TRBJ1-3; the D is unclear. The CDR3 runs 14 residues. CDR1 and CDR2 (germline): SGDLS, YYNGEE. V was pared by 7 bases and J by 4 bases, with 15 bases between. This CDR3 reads CASQARSGGNTIYF. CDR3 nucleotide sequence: TGTGCCAGCCAAGCTAGGTCCGGGGGAAACACCATATATTTT. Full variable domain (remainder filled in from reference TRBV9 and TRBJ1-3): DSGVTQTPKHLITATGQRVTLRCSPRSGDLSVYWYQQSLDQGLQFLIQYYNGEERAKGNILERFSAQQFPDLHSELNLSSLELGDSALYFCASQARSGGNTIYFGEGSWLTVV.

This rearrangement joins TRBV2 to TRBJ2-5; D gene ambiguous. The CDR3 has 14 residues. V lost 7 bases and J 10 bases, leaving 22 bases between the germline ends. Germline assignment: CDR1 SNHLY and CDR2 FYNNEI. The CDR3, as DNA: TGTGCCAGCAACGAGAGGACGGGTGGGTGGGACCAGTACTTC. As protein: CASNERTGGWDQYF.

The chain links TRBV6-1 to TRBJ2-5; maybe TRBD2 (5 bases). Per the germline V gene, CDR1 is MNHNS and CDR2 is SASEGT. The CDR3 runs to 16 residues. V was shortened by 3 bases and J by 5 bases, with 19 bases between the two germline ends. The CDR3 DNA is TGTGCCAGCAGTGAGGGTTGGCAGCCCTGGAGGGAGACCCAGTACTTC. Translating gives CASSEGWQPWRETQYF.